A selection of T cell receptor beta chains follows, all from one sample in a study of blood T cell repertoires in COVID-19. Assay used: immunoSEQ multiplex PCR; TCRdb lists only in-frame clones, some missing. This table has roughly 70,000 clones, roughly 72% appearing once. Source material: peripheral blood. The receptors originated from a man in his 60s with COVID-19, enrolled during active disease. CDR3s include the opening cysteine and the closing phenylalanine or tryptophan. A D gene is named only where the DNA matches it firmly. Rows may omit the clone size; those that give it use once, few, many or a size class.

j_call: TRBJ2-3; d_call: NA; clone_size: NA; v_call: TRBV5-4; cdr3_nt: TGTGCCAGCAGCCCCACTCCCGGGACAGATACGCAGTATTTT; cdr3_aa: CASSPTPGTDTQYF
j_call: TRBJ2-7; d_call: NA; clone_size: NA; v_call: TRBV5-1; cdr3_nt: TGCGCCAGCAGCATGGGGACACCGGATAACCATTACGAGCAGTACTTC; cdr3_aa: CASSMGTPDNHYEQYF
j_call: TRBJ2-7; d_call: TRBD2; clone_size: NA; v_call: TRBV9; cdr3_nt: TGTGCCAGCAGCGCGGGACTAGCGGAGGGGTACGAGCAGTACTTC; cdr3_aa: CASSAGLAEGYEQYF
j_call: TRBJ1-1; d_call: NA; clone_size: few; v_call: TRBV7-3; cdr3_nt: TGTGCCAGCAGCCCGCAGGGTGGGGACACTGAAGCTTTCTTT; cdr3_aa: CASSPQGGDTEAFF
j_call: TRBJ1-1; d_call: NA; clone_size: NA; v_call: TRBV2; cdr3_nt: TGTGCCAGCAGTGAGGTCTTAGGGGGGGGGACTGAAGCTTTCTTT; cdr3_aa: CASSEVLGGGTEAFF
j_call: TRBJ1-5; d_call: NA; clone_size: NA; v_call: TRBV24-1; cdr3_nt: TGTGCCACCAGTGAACCCGGAGATAATCAGCCCCAGCATTTT; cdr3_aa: CATSEPGDNQPQHF
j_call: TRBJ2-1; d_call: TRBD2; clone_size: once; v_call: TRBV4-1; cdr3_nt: TGCGCCAGCAGCCAAGACTTGGGACTAGCGGAGAATGAGCAGTTCTTC; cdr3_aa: CASSQDLGLAENEQFF
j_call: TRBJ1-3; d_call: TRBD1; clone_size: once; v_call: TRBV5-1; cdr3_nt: TGCGCCAGCAGCCTCTCGGGACAGGGTCTTGGAAACACCATATATTTT; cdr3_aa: CASSLSGQGLGNTIYF
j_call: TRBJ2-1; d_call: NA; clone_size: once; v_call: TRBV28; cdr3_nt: TGTGCCAGCAGTTTAATACAGGGGAGGAATGAGCAGTTCTTC; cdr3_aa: CASSLIQGRNEQFF
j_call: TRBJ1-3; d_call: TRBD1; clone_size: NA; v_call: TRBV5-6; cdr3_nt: TGTGCCAGCAGCAACCCAACCCTTGACAGGGGGAACACCATATATTTT; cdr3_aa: CASSNPTLDRGNTIYF
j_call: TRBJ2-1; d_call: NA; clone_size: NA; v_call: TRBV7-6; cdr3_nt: TGTGCCAGCAGCCCCCAAGCAGGTTTTAACGCTGAGCAGTTCTTC; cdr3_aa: CASSPQAGFNAEQFF
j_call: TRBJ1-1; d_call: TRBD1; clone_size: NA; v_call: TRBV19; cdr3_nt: TGTGCCAGTAGTAGACAGGGCGGAGCTTTCTTT; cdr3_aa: CASSRQGGAFF
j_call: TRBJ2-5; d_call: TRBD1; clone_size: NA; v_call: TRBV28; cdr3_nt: TGTGCCAGCAGTCCGGACAGGTCCCAAGAGACCCAGTACTTC; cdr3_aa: CASSPDRSQETQYF
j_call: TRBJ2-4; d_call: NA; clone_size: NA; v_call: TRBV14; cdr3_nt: TGTGCCAGCAGCCAATATAGGAGCATTCAGTACTTC; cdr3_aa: CASSQYRSIQYF
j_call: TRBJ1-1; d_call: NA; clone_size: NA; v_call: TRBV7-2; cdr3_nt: TGTGCCAGCAGCTACCACAGGAACACTGAAGCTTTCTTT; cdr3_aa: CASSYHRNTEAFF
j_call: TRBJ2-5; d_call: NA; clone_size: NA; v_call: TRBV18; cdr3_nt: TGTGCCAGCTCACCAAGCCGGGGGTCGGAGACCCAGTACTTC; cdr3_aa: CASSPSRGSETQYF
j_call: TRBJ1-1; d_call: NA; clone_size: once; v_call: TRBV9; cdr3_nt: TGTGCCAGCAGCCTCTATAGCCACACTGAAGCTTTCTTT; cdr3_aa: CASSLYSHTEAFF
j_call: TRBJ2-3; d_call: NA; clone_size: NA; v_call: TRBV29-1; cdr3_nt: TGCAGCGTTGACGGGGGAAAAGATACGCAGTATTTT; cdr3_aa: CSVDGGKDTQYF
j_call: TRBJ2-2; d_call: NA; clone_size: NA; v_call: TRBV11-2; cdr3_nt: TGTGCCAGCAGCTCCGCCCGGGCCAGGGCGAACACCGGGGAGCTGTTTTTT; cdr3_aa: CASSSARARANTGELFF
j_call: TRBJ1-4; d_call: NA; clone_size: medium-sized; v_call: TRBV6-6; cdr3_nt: TGTGCCAGCAGTTACCTCCATGAAAAACTGTTTTTT; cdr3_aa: CASSYLHEKLFF
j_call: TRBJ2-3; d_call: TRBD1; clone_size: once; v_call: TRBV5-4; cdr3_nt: TGTGCCAGCAGCTCGGGGGACAGGTATTCAGATACGCAGTATTTT; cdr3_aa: CASSSGDRYSDTQYF
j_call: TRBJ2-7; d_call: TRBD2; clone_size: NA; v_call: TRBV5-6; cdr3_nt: TGTGCCAGCAGCTCTTACTCCGGGACTAGCGGGGGGATTCGTCCCGAGCAGTACTTC; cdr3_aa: CASSSYSGTSGGIRPEQYF
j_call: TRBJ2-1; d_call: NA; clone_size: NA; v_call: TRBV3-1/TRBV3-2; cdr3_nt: TGTGCCAGCAGCTCTCGGGAACGCGGGGTGGATGAGCAGTTCTTC; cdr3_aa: CASSSRERGVDEQFF
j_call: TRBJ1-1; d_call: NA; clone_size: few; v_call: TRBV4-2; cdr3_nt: TGTGCCAGCCTCGGGGCCCGGGGGACTGAAGCTTTCTTT; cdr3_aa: CASLGARGTEAFF
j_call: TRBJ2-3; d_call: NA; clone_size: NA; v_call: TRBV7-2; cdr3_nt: TGTGCCAGCAGCTTAAACGGTCCTACAGATACGCAGTATTTT; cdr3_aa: CASSLNGPTDTQYF
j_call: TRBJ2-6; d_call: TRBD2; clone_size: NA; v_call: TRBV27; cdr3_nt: TGTGCCAGCAGTTTCCTCGGGAGGGGCCAACTCAGTTGGGCCAACGTCCTGACTTTC; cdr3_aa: CASSFLGRGQLSWANVLTF
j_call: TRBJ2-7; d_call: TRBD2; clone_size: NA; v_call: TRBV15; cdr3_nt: TGTGCCACCAGCAGACCCCCCCGCGGGAGCGACTCCTACGAGCAGTACTTC; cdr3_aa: CATSRPPRGSDSYEQYF
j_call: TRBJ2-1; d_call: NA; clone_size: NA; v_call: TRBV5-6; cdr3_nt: TGTGCCAGCAGCTTGTTGGTCGGCGCGTCGGGCAATGAGCAGTTCTTC; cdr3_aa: CASSLLVGASGNEQFF
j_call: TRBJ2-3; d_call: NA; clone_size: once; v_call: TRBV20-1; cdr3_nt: TGCAGTGCTAGAGATCTAGATACGCAGTATTTT; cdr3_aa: CSARDLDTQYF
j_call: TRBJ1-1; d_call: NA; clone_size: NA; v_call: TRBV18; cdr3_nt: TGTGCCAGCTCACCTTCCGGCGGAAACACTGAAGCTTTCTTT; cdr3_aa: CASSPSGGNTEAFF
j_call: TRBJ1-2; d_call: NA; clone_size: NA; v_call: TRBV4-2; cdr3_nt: TGTGCCAGCAGCCGGGACATCCCAGGGGATGGCTACACCTTC; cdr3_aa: CASSRDIPGDGYTF
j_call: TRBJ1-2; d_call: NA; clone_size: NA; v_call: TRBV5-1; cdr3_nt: TGCGCCAGCAGCTTGCGACAAAACTATGGCTACACCTTC; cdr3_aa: CASSLRQNYGYTF
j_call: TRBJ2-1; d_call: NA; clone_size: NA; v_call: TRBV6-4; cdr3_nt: TGTGCCAGCAGGAGGAAACCTAATGAGCAGTTCTTC; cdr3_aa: CASRRKPNEQFF